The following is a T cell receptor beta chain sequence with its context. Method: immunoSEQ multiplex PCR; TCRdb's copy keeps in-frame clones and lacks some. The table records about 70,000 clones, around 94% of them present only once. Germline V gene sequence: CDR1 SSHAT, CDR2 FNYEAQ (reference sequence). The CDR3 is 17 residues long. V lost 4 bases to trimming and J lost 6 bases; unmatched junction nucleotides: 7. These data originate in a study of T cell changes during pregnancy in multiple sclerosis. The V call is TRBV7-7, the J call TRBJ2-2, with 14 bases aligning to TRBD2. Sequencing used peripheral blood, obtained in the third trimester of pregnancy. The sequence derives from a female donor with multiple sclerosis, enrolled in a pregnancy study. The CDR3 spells CASSSRTSGGPAGELFF. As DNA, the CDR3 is TGTGCCAGCAGCTCCAGGACTAGCGGGGGGCCGGCCGGGGAGCTGTTTTTT.